Below, 27 T cell receptor beta chains from the same sample are listed, as sequenced in a study of T cells in Graves' hyperthyroidism and ophthalmopathy (dated by TCRdb to about 2019). Library method: multiplex PCR. TCRdb names Illumina HiSeq 2000 as the instrument used. TCR beta CDR3 regions were amplified from RNA transcripts. The first round of RT-PCR for the TCR CDR3 was performed with the HTBI primer set and the Qiagen OneStep RT-PCR kit. TCRdb redid the processing of the public reads, applying fastp at Q25 and MiXCR, and retained in-frame beta chains. A single entry per CDR3 protein holds the most common genes and DNA from its merged rows. The table for this sample lists roughly 510,000 distinct CDR3 sequences; roughly 45% of them were counted only once. The ten largest clones capture around two fifths of the sample. Sequencing was done on a sample of peripheral blood or thyroid tissue (not recorded which). These TCRs come from an adult woman with Graves' disease, either hyperthyroidism or ophthalmopathy (not recorded which).

This clonotype was picked up one time. The chain employs TRBV6-5 and TRBJ2-5; either TRBD1 or TRBD2 may supply D (5 bases each). The germline CDR1 and CDR2 sequences are MNHEY and SVGAGI. V lost 4 bases and J lost 2, with 20 bases in between. The CDR3 has 17 amino acids. The DNA of the CDR3 is TGTGCCAGCAGTTCACAACAGGTTGCGGGCTATCAAGAGACCCAGTACTTC. Protein sequence: CASSSQQVAGYQETQYF.

This clonotype occurred a few times. The rearrangement links TRBV29-1 to TRBJ1-5; 9 bases are shared with TRBD1. CDR1 and CDR2 from the germline V gene are SQVTM and ANQGSEA. V lost 4 bases and J lost 6; bases outside the gene matches: 4. The CDR3 runs to 13 residues. CDR3: CSVGDRDSQPQHF. CDR3 DNA sequence: TGCAGCGTTGGGGACAGGGACAGTCAGCCCCAGCATTTT.

The rearrangement links TRBV7-8 to TRBJ2-7, with D possibly TRBD1 on 6 matching bases. V lost 1 base to trimming and J lost 3 bases, with 10 bases between them. Germline V gene sequence: CDR1 SGHVS, CDR2 FQNEAQ. This CDR3 has 14 residues. Written as DNA, the CDR3 is TGTGCCAGCAGCTTAGGGGGGCTGGTCTACGAGCAGTACTTC. Translating it yields CASSLGGLVYEQYF. Full variable domain (remainder filled in from reference TRBV7-8 and TRBJ2-7): GAGVSQSPRYKVAKRGQDVALRCDPISGHVSLFWYQQALGQGPEFLTYFQNEAQLDKSGLPSDRFFAERPEGSVSTLKIQRTQQEDSAVYLCASSLGGLVYEQYFGPGTRLTVT.

V usage is TRBV7-8 and J usage is TRBJ2-5; 9 bases are a match to TRBD2. V dropped 1 base and J dropped 4; count of bases not matched to a gene: 7. The CDR3 covers 16 residues. From germline, CDR1 is SGHVS and CDR2 FQNEAQ. Here the CDR3 DNA reads TGTGCCAGCAGCTTAGGGGTGCGGGAGGGCCTAGAGACCCAGTACTTC. It codes for CASSLGVREGLETQYF.

As concerns this clonotype: This may be a read error, as it is one base from a much larger clone. The CDR3 protein is CSARDPANGTYEQYF. The CDR3 nucleotides are TGCAGTGCTAGAGATCCGGCTAACGGGACGTACGAGCAGTACTTC. V and J are TRBV20-1 and TRBJ2-7, with D possibly being TRBD1 or TRBD2 (5 bases each). Trimming pared 0 bases from V and 4 bases from J, leaving 16 bases between. The length of the CDR3 is 15 residues. In germline, CDR1 is DFQATT, CDR2 SNEGSKA (reference sequence).

Ten or more counts support this clonotype. In nucleotides, the CDR3 is TGCAGTGCCACCAGACTAGCGGGAGCCCAAGAGACCCAGTACTTC. Its translation is CSATRLAGAQETQYF. The chain links TRBV20-1 to TRBJ2-5; 12 bases agree with TRBD2. The V and J ends lost 6 bases and 1 base, in that order; junction bases with no gene match: 6. The CDR3 has 15 residues. Germline V gene lookup returns CDR1 DFQATT and CDR2 SNEGSKA (reference sequence).

This clonotype has ten or more counts. This chain joins TRBV20-1 and TRBJ1-1; D is uncertain. Deletions cut 3 bases from V and 7 bases from J, with 18 bases between. There are 14 residues in the CDR3. Looked up from germline, CDR1 is DFQATT and CDR2 is SNEGSKA (reference sequence). CDR3 DNA: TGCAGTGCTAGTGTTACCCCGGGCCCCCGTGAAGCTTTCTTT. This gives the protein CSASVTPGPREAFF.

The V gene is TRBV20-1, the J gene TRBJ2-2; 8 bases align to TRBD2. This CDR3 spans 18 amino acids. Germline CDR1 and CDR2: DFQATT and SNEGSKA (reference sequence). V lost 1 base, J lost 1 base, and 11 bases stayed unmatched. The CDR3 DNA sequence: TGCAGTGCTAGAGGTAGAGGGTCGGCGGGAGGGAACACCGGGGAGCTGTTTTTT. Translated, it gives CSARGRGSAGGNTGELFF.

This clonotype showed up many times. The chain is built from TRBV20-1 and TRBJ2-7; TRBD2 matches 11 bases. CDR3 length: 13 amino acids. CDR1 and CDR2 from the germline V gene are DFQATT and SNEGSKA (reference sequence). The CDR3 DNA follows: TGCAGCCCTGGGACTAGCGGAACTACGAAGCAGTACTTC. The encoded protein is CSPGTSGTTKQYF.

The V call is TRBV24-1, the J call TRBJ2-5; D tentatively fits TRBD1 or TRBD2 (6 bases each). The CDR3 extends over 16 amino acids. CDR1 KGHDR and CDR2 SFDVKD come from the germline V gene. Trimming removed 4 bases from V and 0 bases from J, with 14 bases in between. Written as DNA, the CDR3 is TGTGCCACCAGTGACCCAAGAGGGGGGAACCAAGAGACCCAGTACTTC. Protein sequence: CATSDPRGGNQETQYF.

The chain recombines TRBV24-1 with TRBJ1-3; 9 nucleotides match TRBD1. In germline, CDR1 is KGHDR, CDR2 SFDVKD. Unmatched junction bases numbered 6, after V lost 3 bases and J lost 7 bases. This CDR3 is built from 15 residues. CDR3 protein: CATSDRTGEGNTIYF. The CDR3 DNA reads as TGTGCCACCAGTGATCGGACAGGGGAAGGGAACACCATATATTTT.

The V gene is TRBV20-1, the J gene TRBJ2-5; 8 nucleotides align to TRBD1. There are 14 residues in the CDR3. J lost 1 base, V lost 7 bases, and 8 bases had no gene match. Germline CDR1 DFQATT, CDR2 SNEGSKA (reference sequence). As DNA, the CDR3 is TGCAGTGGTTACACGGGACAGGTCCAAGAGACCCAGTACTTC. Protein product: CSGYTGQVQETQYF.

This clonotype occurred a few times. CDR3 loop: CASSSPRWLPYEQYF. The CDR3 DNA is TGTGCCAGCAGTTCCCCCAGGTGGCTCCCCTACGAGCAGTACTTC. This chain connects TRBV28 to TRBJ2-7; no clear D gene. Looked up from germline, CDR1 is MDHEN and CDR2 is SYDVKM. This CDR3 spans 15 amino acids. V lost 4 bases to trimming and J lost 2 bases, with 15 bases between them.

This sequence joins TRBV20-1 and TRBJ2-2, with TRBD2 matching over 7 bases. This CDR3 is 13 amino acids long. V shed 1 base, J shed 7 bases, and the junction held 3 bases outside the gene matches. The V gene's germline CDR1 is DFQATT and CDR2 SNEGSKA (reference sequence). CDR3 in DNA: TGCAGTGCTAGAGCGGGAGGTGACGGGGAGCTGTTTTTT. This encodes CSARAGGDGELFF.

This clonotype has at least ten counts. The V gene is TRBV7-2, the J gene TRBJ2-5; 9 bases line up with TRBD2. The CDR3 runs to 16 residues. With V trimmed by 5 bases and J by 1 base, 8 bases remained unmatched. Germline V CDR1 and CDR2: SGHTA, FQGNSA. The CDR3 here is CASSQARTSAQETQYF. For the CDR3, the DNA is TGTGCCAGCAGCCAAGCCCGGACTAGCGCCCAAGAGACCCAGTACTTC.

The chain links TRBV7-9 to TRBJ2-5; no clear D gene. Germline assignment: CDR1 SEHNR and CDR2 FQNEAQ (reference sequence). The V end was cut by 5 bases, the J end by 8 bases, with 18 bases between. This CDR3 region has 14 residues. CDR3: CASSPAVNSGTQYF. CDR3 in DNA: TGTGCCAGCAGCCCAGCAGTAAACTCTGGAACCCAGTACTTC.

This clonotype appeared many times. This CDR3 reads CASSLVMAGMDTEAFF. CDR3 nucleotides: TGTGCCAGCAGCTTAGTTATGGCAGGGATGGACACTGAAGCTTTCTTT. V is TRBV7-9 and J is TRBJ1-1, with a possible D match to TRBD1 (5 bases). Trimming removed 1 base at V and 3 bases at J, with 15 bases between. CDR3 size: 16 residues. Per germline, CDR1 SEHNR and CDR2 FQNEAQ (reference sequence). Full variable domain (missing parts from reference TRBV7-9 and TRBJ1-1): DTGVSQNPRHKITKRGQNVTFRCDPISEHNRLYWYRQTLGQGPEFLTYFQNEAQLEKSRLLSDRFSAERPKGSFSTLEIQRTEQGDSAMYLCASSLVMAGMDTEAFFGQGTRLTVV.

This clonotype was picked up many times. The V gene is TRBV20-1, the J gene TRBJ2-2, with TRBD1 identical over 8 bases. The V and J ends lost 2 bases and 4 bases, in that order; junction bases with no gene match: 12. The CDR3 is 17 amino acids. CDR1 is DFQATT and CDR2 is SNEGSKA in the germline V gene (reference sequence). The CDR3 DNA reads as TGCAGTGCTAGAAGTGGGGGCACAGGGGGTCTCACCGGGGAGCTGTTTTTT. Translating gives CSARSGGTGGLTGELFF.

For this clonotype: The junction shows a germline mismatch at one end, possibly a read error. The chain has TRBV7-9 and TRBJ2-6, with unresolved D. Per germline, CDR1 SEHNR and CDR2 FQNEAQ (reference sequence). The CDR3 spans 12 residues. In nucleotides, the CDR3 is TGTGCCAGCAGCTTGGGCTCTAATGGTGAAGCTTTC. It is translated as CASSLGSNGEAF.

At least ten counts were recorded for this clonotype. The chain employs TRBV7-9 and TRBJ1-4; D unresolved. Germline CDR1 SEHNR, CDR2 FQNEAQ (reference sequence). The CDR3 length is 14 residues. The V gene lost 5 bases and the J gene lost 2 bases, with 9 bases spanning the gap. CDR3: CASSVDMTNEKLFF. The CDR3 bases are TGTGCCAGCAGCGTAGACATGACTAATGAAAAACTGTTTTTT.

This clonotype was seen ten or more times. The rearrangement uses TRBV6-1 and TRBJ1-1, with D hard to call. Germline V CDR1 and CDR2: MNHNS, SASEGT. Between the trimmed V and J ends, which lost 3 bases and 5 bases, there was a span of 4 bases. There are 11 residues in the CDR3. The CDR3 region has the DNA TGTGCCAGCAGTGATTGGACTGAAGCTTTCTTT. This sequence encodes CASSDWTEAFF.

The V and J genes are TRBV20-1 and TRBJ2-7; TRBD2 matches 14 bases. After removal of 5 bases from V and 8 bases from J, the junction contained 8 bases not matched to a gene. Germline loops: CDR1 DFQATT, CDR2 SNEGSKA (reference sequence). The CDR3 runs to 14 residues. As DNA, the CDR3 is TGCAGTGCTCCGATGACTAGCGGGAGGGCCCAGCAGTACTTC. Protein: CSAPMTSGRAQQYF.

In this sample, this clonotype turned up many times. The chain uses TRBV7-2 and TRBJ1-4; TRBD1 is a possible D gene (5 bases). CDR1 and CDR2 from the germline V gene are SGHTA and FQGNSA. The CDR3 covers 14 residues. The ends were cut back, 3 bases at V and 8 bases at J, with 13 bases in the middle. The CDR3 nucleotides are TGTGCCAGCAGCTTCTCGGGACCCGGCGAAAAACTGTTTTTT. Amino acid sequence: CASSFSGPGEKLFF.

This sequence joins TRBV28 and TRBJ2-7; possibly TRBD1 for D (6 bases). Germline assignment: CDR1 MDHEN and CDR2 SYDVKM. CDR3 length: 12 amino acids. V lost 6 bases and J lost 13, with 19 bases in between. The DNA for the CDR3 is TGTGCCAGCAGCCCGGGTCCAGGGGCATCTTACTTC. Translated: CASSPGPGASYF.

This clonotype was counted ten times or more. As DNA, the CDR3 is TGTGCCAGCAGTGTCAGACAGGGGGCGATCGGGGAGCTGTTTTTT. Protein product: CASSVRQGAIGELFF. The rearrangement links TRBV25-1 to TRBJ2-2; 10 nucleotides line up with TRBD1. The CDR3 sequence is 15 residues long. V was clipped by 4 bases and J by 7 bases; unmatched bases: 6. The germline CDR1 and CDR2 sequences are MGHDK and SYGVNS.

This clonotype was observed many times. The rearrangement links TRBV20-1 to TRBJ1-6; D gene unclear. Trimming removed 2 bases from V and 9 bases from J, with 14 bases in between. The CDR3 loop spans 14 amino acids. From germline, CDR1 is DFQATT and CDR2 SNEGSKA (reference sequence). CDR3 nucleotide sequence: TGCAGTGCTAGAATTTCCGTACATGGTTCACCCCTCCACTTT. Translation: CSARISVHGSPLHF.

This clonotype showed up just a few times. V and J are TRBV7-2 and TRBJ2-3; D perhaps matches TRBD2 (6 bases). CDR1 and CDR2 (germline): SGHTA, FQGNSA. V lost 5 bases and J lost 0, with 9 bases in between. This CDR3 is 14 amino acids long. The CDR3 reads CASSPGTSTDTQYF. CDR3 in DNA: TGTGCCAGCAGCCCCGGGACTAGCACAGATACGCAGTATTTT.